The 2 T cell receptor beta chains listed next were all sequenced from one sample in a study of T cells in tumors after PD-1 blockade. TCRdb's table, derived via immunoSEQ multiplex PCR, lists solely in-frame clones and lacks some. The data show about 33,000 clones, roughly 78% seen once. The sequenced sample was PBMCs, obtained before anti-PD-1 treatment. The receptors come from a human donor with basal cell carcinoma.

The chain employs TRBV15 and TRBJ1-4, with a possible D match to TRBD1 (6 bases). The CDR3 sequence is 14 residues long. Germline-derived CDR1 and CDR2 are LNHNV and YYDKDF (reference sequence). The V and J ends lost 5 bases and 4 bases respectively, with 11 bases between them. CDR3 sequence reads: CATSSGQINEKLFF. CDR3 DNA sequence: TGTGCCACCAGCTCAGGACAGATTAATGAAAAACTGTTTTTT.

This chain joins TRBV4-3 and TRBJ2-1; 8 nucleotides align to TRBD2. The CDR3 extends over 19 amino acids. Looked up from germline, CDR1 is LGHNA and CDR2 is YSLEER. V lost 0 bases to trimming and J lost 5 bases; unmatched junction nucleotides: 15. The CDR3 DNA reads TGCGCCAGCAGCCAAGATCCTTACCGTACCTTCGGGGGGGACAATGAGCAGTTCTTC. Its protein product is CASSQDPYRTFGGDNEQFF.